This T cell receptor (beta chain) appears in the sequencing data of a study of beta chain features in type 1 diabetes. The study, taken as a whole, reports: Sampled from patients, naive, central memory and Treg TCRB repertoires appeared more similar than those sampled from healthy donors. More deletions and fewer insertions at VDJ junctions were found in patients with type 1 diabetes. Type 1 diabetes patients showed a moderate but significant shortening of TCRB CDR3s in all four CD4+ subsets.

As every portion of the isolated RNA was reverse transcribed, the sequencing read expressed TCRB transcripts. TCRdb keeps only in-frame clones here, not all; method: immunoSEQ multiplex PCR. The table has 250,000 or so clones, roughly 20% seen once. Donors contributed one heparinised blood draw apiece, averaging about 120 mL. CD4+ naive, central memory, regulatory and stem cell-like memory subsets were isolated by sorting on CD45RO/CCR7/CD25/CD127/CD95/CD27. About this clone: Its antigen is not known.

Looked up from germline, CDR1 is SGHNT and CDR2 is YYREEE (reference sequence). V lost 2 bases to trimming and J lost 2 bases; unmatched junction nucleotides: 5. This CDR3 contains 16 residues. The chain employs TRBV5-4 and TRBJ1-3; 9 positions agree with TRBD1. Sequencing used naive CD4+ T cells from blood. This TCR came from a woman in her forties with type 1 diabetes. The CDR3 DNA reads as TGTGCCAGCAGCTTTGGACAGGGGAAAGCTGGAAACACCATATATTTT. The encoded protein is CASSFGQGKAGNTIYF. Combining the CDR3 with reference TRBV5-4 and TRBJ1-3 gives the whole variable domain ETGVTQSPTHLIKTRGQQVTLRCSSQSGHNTVSWYQQALGQGPQFIFQYYREEENGRGNFPPRFSGLQFPNYSSELNVNALELDDSALYLCASSFGQGKAGNTIYFGEGSWLTVV.